This T cell receptor beta chain was sequenced during a study of blood T cell repertoires in COVID-19. Study context: Samples representing acute and convalescent COVID-19 were sourced from the United States, Italy and Spain. PBMCs, B-cell-depleted T cells, or T cells were the source of the cDNA or gDNA that made up the material.

The CDR3 has 15 amino acids. The germline gives CDR1 SEHNR, CDR2 FQNEAQ (reference sequence). Trimming shortened V by 2 bases and J by 4 bases, and 12 bases separated the two germline ends. In the original workflow: Amplifying reference gene primers gave estimates of nucleated cell counts. Data came from immunoSEQ multiplex PCR; TCRdb stores just in-frame clones and leaves some out. Clone size and the V and J calls come from that table; the DNA yielded D and trimming. This table has about 300,000 clones, roughly nine tenths appearing once. Sample: peripheral blood. The chain employs TRBV7-9 and TRBJ2-1; weak D call: TRBD2 (6 bases). The sequence came from a man younger than 30 with active or convalescent COVID-19. CDR3 residues: CASSLRDLIYNEQFF. The CDR3, as DNA: TGTGCCAGCAGCTTAAGGGACTTAATATACAATGAGCAGTTCTTC.